This T cell receptor beta chain originates from a study of blood T cell repertoires in COVID-19. Study context: There were acute and convalescent COVID-19 samples, and they came from the United States, Italy and Spain. PBMCs, B-cell-depleted T cells, or T cells provided the cDNA or gDNA that made up the material.

How the authors handled the data: Estimates of nucleated cell counts were drawn from the amplification of reference gene primers. The repertoire was sequenced with immunoSEQ multiplex PCR; TCRdb's copy has only in-frame clones and lacks some. V and J calls and clone size follow that table, whereas D and trimming were derived from the DNA. This table holds approximately 110,000 clones, just under 90% found once. The ends were cut back, 6 bases at V and 1 base at J, with 10 bases in the middle. This CDR3 has 13 residues. The TCR comes from a human donor in a cohort sampled during active COVID-19. V gene TRBV12-3 or TRBV12-4 combines with J gene TRBJ2-7, with D possibly matching TRBD2 (5 bases). The sequencing input was peripheral blood. The CDR3 DNA sequence: TGTGCCAGCAGACTAGGGAATTCCTACGAGCAGTACTTC. Amino acid sequence: CASRLGNSYEQYF.